This T cell receptor beta chain appears in the sequencing data of a study of control samples from healthy donors and cancer patients. Generated by immunoSEQ multiplex PCR, the TCRdb table keeps only in-frame clones and is missing some. The data hold 170,000 or so clones, with 94% observed a single time. The germline V gene has CDR1 SGHTA and CDR2 FQGNSA. The CDR3 length is 15 residues. Trimming pared 4 bases from V and 7 bases from J, leaving 17 bases between. J is TRBJ2-1 and V is TRBV7-2; D ambiguous. Input material: blood. The clonotype was recovered from a woman aged 40 to 49 in good health. The CDR3 DNA reads as TGTGCCAGCAGCTACCCTTCGAGACCAAGGAATGAGCAGTTCTTC. Translating it yields CASSYPSRPRNEQFF.